This T cell receptor (delta chain) was identified during a study of gamma-delta chains in newborns, infants, children. Study-level information: Polyclonal expansion of innate γδ T cells after birth follows microbial exposure.

The CDR3 covers 18 residues. V lost 4 bases to trimming and J lost 0 bases, with 15 bases between them. Germline CDR1 GEAIGNYY, CDR2 EKD. TCRdb re-called the reads with CATT. The sample includes about 3,500 delta-chain clones, 0.64% of them seen just once. As regards this clone: The TCRdb record carries a much larger clone's protein, which differs from this DNA's translation at residue 6; a read error is the likely cause, and the protein listed here is the DNA translation.

This chain joins TRDV2 and TRDJ3, with a tentative D call TRDD3 (6 bases). The source is a child who was a newborn, infant or young child, either healthy, febrile or measles-vaccinated (not recorded which). Sequenced sample: blood. The CDR3 coding sequence is TGTGCCTGTGATGTACCGGGGATGCTCTCCTGGGACACCCGACAGATGTTTTTC. Its protein product is CACDVPGMLSWDTRQMFF.